This TCR beta chain is from a study of cytomegalovirus exposure and HLA in healthy donors. Remarks on this clone: Antigen specificity is unknown.

General study points: An observed cluster of highly shared sequence variants was recorded as a likely sequencing artifact. In terms of immune exposure information, only CMV serostatus was available. The authors listed over 150 TCR beta chains as cytomegalovirus-associated. A later analysis found common viral pathogens apparently linked to several of the most significant clusters.

Trimming cost V 4 bases and J 10 bases, with 10 bases left between them. The CDR3 spans 11 residues. The germline V gene has CDR1 MNHEY and CDR2 SVGAGI. PCR used 60 Vbeta primers and 13 Jbeta primers. TCRdb's copy holds only in-frame clones and misses some; the assay was immunoSEQ multiplex PCR. The sample yields approximately 190,000 clones, approximately 81% seen once. The sample comprised PBMCs. The chain joins TRBV6-5 to TRBJ1-1; tentatively, D is TRBD1 (5 bases). The sequence was obtained from a boy younger than 18 in good health and CMV-seronegative. The CDR3 coding sequence is TGTGCCAGCAGTTCTCAGGGTGGAGCTTTCTTT. Encoded protein: CASSSQGGAFF.